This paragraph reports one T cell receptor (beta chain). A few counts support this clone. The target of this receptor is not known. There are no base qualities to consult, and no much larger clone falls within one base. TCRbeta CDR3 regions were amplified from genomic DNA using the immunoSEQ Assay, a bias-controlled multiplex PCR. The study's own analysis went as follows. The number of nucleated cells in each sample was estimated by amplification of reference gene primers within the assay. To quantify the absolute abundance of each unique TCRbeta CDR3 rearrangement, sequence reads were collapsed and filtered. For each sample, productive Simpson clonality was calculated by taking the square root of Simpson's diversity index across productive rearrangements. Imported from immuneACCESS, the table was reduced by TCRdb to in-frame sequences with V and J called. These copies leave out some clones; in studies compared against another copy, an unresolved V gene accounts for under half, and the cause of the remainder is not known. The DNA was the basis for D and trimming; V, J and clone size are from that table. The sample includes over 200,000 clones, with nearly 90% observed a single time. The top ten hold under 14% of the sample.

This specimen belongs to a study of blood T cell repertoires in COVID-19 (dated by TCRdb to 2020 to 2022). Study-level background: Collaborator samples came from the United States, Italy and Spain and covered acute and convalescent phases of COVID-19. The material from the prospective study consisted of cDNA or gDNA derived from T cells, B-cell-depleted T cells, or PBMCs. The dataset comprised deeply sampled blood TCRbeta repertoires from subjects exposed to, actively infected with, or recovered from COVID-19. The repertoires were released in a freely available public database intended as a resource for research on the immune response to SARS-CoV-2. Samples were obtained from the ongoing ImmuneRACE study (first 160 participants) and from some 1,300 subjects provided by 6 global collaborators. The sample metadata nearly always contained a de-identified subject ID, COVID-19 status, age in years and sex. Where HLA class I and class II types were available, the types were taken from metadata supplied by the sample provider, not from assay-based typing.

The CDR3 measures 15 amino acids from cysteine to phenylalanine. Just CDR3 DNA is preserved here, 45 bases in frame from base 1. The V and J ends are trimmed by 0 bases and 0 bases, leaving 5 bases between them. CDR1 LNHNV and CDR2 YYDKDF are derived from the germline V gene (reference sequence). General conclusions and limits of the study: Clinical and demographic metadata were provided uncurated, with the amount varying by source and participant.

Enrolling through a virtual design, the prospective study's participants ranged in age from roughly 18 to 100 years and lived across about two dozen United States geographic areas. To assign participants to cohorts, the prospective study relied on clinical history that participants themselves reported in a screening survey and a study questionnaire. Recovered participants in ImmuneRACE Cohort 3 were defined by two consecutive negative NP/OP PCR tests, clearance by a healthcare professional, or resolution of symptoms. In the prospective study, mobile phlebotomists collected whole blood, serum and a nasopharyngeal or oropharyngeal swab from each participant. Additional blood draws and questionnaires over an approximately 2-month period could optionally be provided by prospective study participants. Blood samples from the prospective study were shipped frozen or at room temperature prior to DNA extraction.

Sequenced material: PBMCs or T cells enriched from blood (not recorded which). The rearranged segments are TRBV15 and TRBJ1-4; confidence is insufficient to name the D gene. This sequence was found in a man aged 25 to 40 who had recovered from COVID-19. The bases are TGTGCCACCAGCAGAGATCGTGCAACTAATGAAAAACTGTTTTTT. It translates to CATSRDRATNEKLFF.